Listed below are T cell receptor beta chains from one sample, sequenced in a study of T cell changes during pregnancy in multiple sclerosis. TCRdb's copy holds only in-frame clones and misses some; the assay was immunoSEQ multiplex PCR. The sample lists approximately 110,000 clones; about nine tenths were seen once. The material sequenced was peripheral blood, taken after pregnancy. These receptors originate from a female donor with multiple sclerosis, enrolled in a pregnancy study. Both conserved end residues are part of each CDR3. A D gene is named only where the DNA matches it firmly. Only some rows state a clone size, as once, few, many or a class for expanded clones.

J gene: TRBJ2-7; D gene: TRBD2; V gene: TRBV2; clone size: NA; CDR3 DNA: TGTGCCAGCAGTGAATCGGCTAGCGGGGCCTACGAGCAGTACTTC; CDR3 protein: CASSESASGAYEQYF
J gene: TRBJ1-5; D gene: NA; V gene: TRBV2; clone size: NA; CDR3 DNA: TGTGCCAGCAGGACAGTTGCTCAGCCCCAGCATTTT; CDR3 protein: CASRTVAQPQHF
J gene: TRBJ2-5; D gene: NA; V gene: TRBV29-1; clone size: NA; CDR3 DNA: TGCAGCGTTGAAGATCTGACATTAGGGACCCAGTACTTC; CDR3 protein: CSVEDLTLGTQYF
J gene: TRBJ1-2; D gene: NA; V gene: TRBV5-6; clone size: NA; CDR3 DNA: TGTGCCAGCAGCTTGGACGAAGCAAGCTATGGCTACACCTTC; CDR3 protein: CASSLDEASYGYTF
J gene: TRBJ1-2; D gene: NA; V gene: TRBV4-2; clone size: few; CDR3 DNA: TGTGCCAGCAGCCAAGAGGAGGCGGAGAACTATGGCTACACCTTC; CDR3 protein: CASSQEEAENYGYTF
J gene: TRBJ2-1; D gene: NA; V gene: TRBV19; clone size: once; CDR3 DNA: TGTGCCAGCACAGGTTACAATGAGCAGTTCTTC; CDR3 protein: CASTGYNEQFF
J gene: TRBJ1-3; D gene: NA; V gene: TRBV11-2; clone size: NA; CDR3 DNA: TGTGCCAGCAGCTTATCGACACTCCAATCCATATATTTT; CDR3 protein: CASSLSTLQSIYF
J gene: TRBJ2-3; D gene: TRBD2; V gene: TRBV18; clone size: NA; CDR3 DNA: TGTGCCAGCTCACCAGCGGGGGTGAGCACAGATACGCAGTATTTT; CDR3 protein: CASSPAGVSTDTQYF
J gene: TRBJ2-7; D gene: TRBD1; V gene: TRBV4-1; clone size: NA; CDR3 DNA: TGCGCCAGCAGCCAAGGGGTAGACAGGGGTGACGGCTACGAGCAGTACTTC; CDR3 protein: CASSQGVDRGDGYEQYF
J gene: TRBJ2-2; D gene: NA; V gene: TRBV25-1; clone size: once; CDR3 DNA: TGTGCCAGCAGTATTCAGGGCCCGGGTACCGGGGAGCTGTTTTTT; CDR3 protein: CASSIQGPGTGELFF
J gene: TRBJ2-2; D gene: TRBD2; V gene: TRBV18; clone size: NA; CDR3 DNA: TGTGCCAGCTCACCAACGCTAGCGGGGAACACCGGGGAGCTGTTTTTT; CDR3 protein: CASSPTLAGNTGELFF
J gene: TRBJ2-7; D gene: TRBD2; V gene: TRBV5-4; clone size: NA; CDR3 DNA: TGTGCCAGCAGCGACCTAAGCGGGGGGCCCCTAAGTGAGCAGTACTTC; CDR3 protein: CASSDLSGGPLSEQYF
J gene: TRBJ2-1; D gene: NA; V gene: TRBV6-5; clone size: NA; CDR3 DNA: TGTGCCAGCACTCAGGGTTTGGGGTACAATGAGCAGTTCTTC; CDR3 protein: CASTQGLGYNEQFF
J gene: TRBJ2-5; D gene: NA; V gene: TRBV19; clone size: once; CDR3 DNA: TGTGCCAGTAGTATAGTGAACAGACAAGAGACCCAGTACTTC; CDR3 protein: CASSIVNRQETQYF
J gene: TRBJ1-2; D gene: NA; V gene: TRBV19; clone size: NA; CDR3 DNA: TGTGCCAGTACCCCGGGACTTAACTATGGCTACACCTTC; CDR3 protein: CASTPGLNYGYTF
J gene: TRBJ2-1; D gene: NA; V gene: TRBV27; clone size: NA; CDR3 DNA: TGTGCCAGCAGCCCAGGCTCCTACAATGAGCAGTTCTTC; CDR3 protein: CASSPGSYNEQFF
J gene: TRBJ1-2; D gene: TRBD1; V gene: TRBV19; clone size: NA; CDR3 DNA: TGTGCCAGTAGCCTCGACAGGGTTAACTATGGCTACACCTTC; CDR3 protein: CASSLDRVNYGYTF
J gene: TRBJ2-7; D gene: TRBD1; V gene: TRBV6-5; clone size: once; CDR3 DNA: TGTGCCAGCAGTTGGGACAGGGGTTCTTACGAGCAGTACTTC; CDR3 protein: CASSWDRGSYEQYF
J gene: TRBJ2-7; D gene: NA; V gene: TRBV5-1; clone size: NA; CDR3 DNA: TGCGCCAGCAGCTGGGACTTTACCTACGAGCAGTACTTC; CDR3 protein: CASSWDFTYEQYF
J gene: TRBJ2-5; D gene: NA; V gene: TRBV5-4; clone size: NA; CDR3 DNA: TGTGCCAGCAGCCGGGTCCCAGGGAAGGATGAGACCCAGTACTTC; CDR3 protein: CASSRVPGKDETQYF
J gene: TRBJ2-5; D gene: NA; V gene: TRBV5-4; clone size: NA; CDR3 DNA: TGTGCCAGCAGCTCACAACCCACGGAGACCCAGTACTTC; CDR3 protein: CASSSQPTETQYF
J gene: TRBJ1-6; D gene: TRBD1; V gene: TRBV6-6; clone size: NA; CDR3 DNA: TGTGCCAGCACCATAATCGGACAGGGTGGTTCACCCCTCCACTTT; CDR3 protein: CASTIIGQGGSPLHF
J gene: TRBJ2-7; D gene: TRBD2; V gene: TRBV18; clone size: once; CDR3 DNA: TGTGCCAGCTCACCGAACTCCTTGGGACTAGCGGGGCCGGACTACGAGCAGTACTTC; CDR3 protein: CASSPNSLGLAGPDYEQYF
J gene: TRBJ2-7; D gene: TRBD2; V gene: TRBV11-2; clone size: NA; CDR3 DNA: TGTGCCAGCAGCGATAGCGGGGGGGCCTACGAGCAGTACTTC; CDR3 protein: CASSDSGGAYEQYF
J gene: TRBJ2-5; D gene: NA; V gene: TRBV2; clone size: NA; CDR3 DNA: TGTGCCAGCAGTGCGGTGGAGACCCAGTACTTC; CDR3 protein: CASSAVETQYF
J gene: TRBJ2-1; D gene: NA; V gene: TRBV11-3; clone size: NA; CDR3 DNA: TGTGCCAGCAGTCTGAGGGGGGGCCCCTACAATGAGCAGTTCTTC; CDR3 protein: CASSLRGGPYNEQFF
J gene: TRBJ1-6; D gene: NA; V gene: TRBV27; clone size: NA; CDR3 DNA: TGTGCCAGCTCACGCGTCGGGACACCAAATTCACCCCTCCACTTT; CDR3 protein: CASSRVGTPNSPLHF
J gene: TRBJ1-2; D gene: NA; V gene: TRBV11-2; clone size: once; CDR3 DNA: TGTGCCAGCAGCTTAGATCCGAGGGGCTACACCTTC; CDR3 protein: CASSLDPRGYTF
J gene: TRBJ2-5; D gene: NA; V gene: TRBV19; clone size: NA; CDR3 DNA: TGTGCCAGTAGTATCGGCAGGGTGGAGACCCAGTACTTC; CDR3 protein: CASSIGRVETQYF
J gene: TRBJ1-5; D gene: NA; V gene: TRBV7-6; clone size: NA; CDR3 DNA: TGTGCCAGCAGCTTGGGGCAGGGAGGCCAGCCCCAGCATTTT; CDR3 protein: CASSLGQGGQPQHF
J gene: TRBJ2-1; D gene: TRBD2; V gene: TRBV7-2; clone size: NA; CDR3 DNA: TGTGCCAGCAGCTTAGGGGCTAGCGGGAGGAGCTCCTACAATGAGCAGTTCTTC; CDR3 protein: CASSLGASGRSSYNEQFF
J gene: TRBJ2-2; D gene: TRBD2; V gene: TRBV7-9; clone size: NA; CDR3 DNA: TGTGCCAGCAGCAAAACAGGACTAGCTCAGAACACCGGGGAGCTGTTTTTT; CDR3 protein: CASSKTGLAQNTGELFF
J gene: TRBJ1-1; D gene: NA; V gene: TRBV10-2; clone size: NA; CDR3 DNA: TGCGCCGTAGGAGAAGTGAACACTGAAGCTTTCTTT; CDR3 protein: CAVGEVNTEAFF
J gene: TRBJ2-3; D gene: NA; V gene: TRBV4-1; clone size: NA; CDR3 DNA: TGCGCCAGCAGCCAAGAATTTGGCTCTAGCACAGATACGCAGTATTTT; CDR3 protein: CASSQEFGSSTDTQYF
J gene: TRBJ2-2; D gene: TRBD2; V gene: TRBV5-1; clone size: NA; CDR3 DNA: TGCGCCAGCAGCTTTCCGGGGGGGCCGAGCGGGGAGCTGTTTTTT; CDR3 protein: CASSFPGGPSGELFF
J gene: TRBJ2-1; D gene: NA; V gene: TRBV4-1; clone size: NA; CDR3 DNA: TGCGCCAGCAGCCAAGCCCTTTTCAATGAGCAGTTCTTC; CDR3 protein: CASSQALFNEQFF
J gene: TRBJ2-3; D gene: NA; V gene: TRBV6-4; clone size: NA; CDR3 DNA: TGTGCCAGCAGTGACTCTGGGCTGGCAGATACGCAGTATTTT; CDR3 protein: CASSDSGLADTQYF
J gene: TRBJ2-3; D gene: TRBD2; V gene: TRBV18; clone size: NA; CDR3 DNA: TGTGCCAGCTCACCACCGCTAGCGGGGGGCACAGATACGCAGTATTTT; CDR3 protein: CASSPPLAGGTDTQYF
J gene: TRBJ1-2; D gene: NA; V gene: TRBV5-6; clone size: NA; CDR3 DNA: TGTGCCAGCAGCGGGGGCGGCAACTATGGCTACACCTTC; CDR3 protein: CASSGGGNYGYTF
J gene: TRBJ2-3; D gene: NA; V gene: TRBV7-9; clone size: NA; CDR3 DNA: TGTGCCAGCAGCTTAGCAGCGAGCGGAGGCACAGATACGCAGTATTTT; CDR3 protein: CASSLAASGGTDTQYF
J gene: TRBJ1-2; D gene: NA; V gene: TRBV6-1; clone size: NA; CDR3 DNA: TGTGCCAGCAGTGAAGTCTGGACTAGGAAGAACTATGGCTACACCTTC; CDR3 protein: CASSEVWTRKNYGYTF
J gene: TRBJ1-3; D gene: NA; V gene: TRBV2; clone size: NA; CDR3 DNA: TGTGCCAGCAGTGAAAGAACCCTTACAATCTCTGGAAACACCATATATTTT; CDR3 protein: CASSERTLTISGNTIYF
J gene: TRBJ1-6; D gene: NA; V gene: TRBV27; clone size: NA; CDR3 DNA: TGTGCCAGCAGCAAAGGGGCCCATTATAATTCACCCCTCCACTTT; CDR3 protein: CASSKGAHYNSPLHF
J gene: TRBJ1-6; D gene: NA; V gene: TRBV10-3; clone size: NA; CDR3 DNA: TGTGCCATCACGAGCCAGGTCGATTCACCCCTCCACTTT; CDR3 protein: CAITSQVDSPLHF
J gene: TRBJ1-6; D gene: TRBD1; V gene: TRBV4-2; clone size: NA; CDR3 DNA: TGTGCCAGCAGCCAAGAACAGGGGAATTCACCCCTCCACTTT; CDR3 protein: CASSQEQGNSPLHF